Below, 20 T cell receptor beta chains from the same sample are listed, as sequenced in a study of CXCR3-negative and CXCR3-positive naive CD8 T cells. The study made its TRB cDNA libraries by 5' RACE, adding UMI labels. TCRdb reworked the 5' RACE reads into one entry per CDR3 protein, no DNA. Its listing shows under 110,000 distinct CDR3 sequences. The study's findings and limits: In CXCR3-positive naive cells, the TRB CDR3s were more hydrophobic than in CXCR3-negative naive cells.

These receptors' targets are unknown. The material sequenced was naive CXCR3+ CD8+ T cells from blood. Subset meaning: CD45RO-CCR7+CD27+CD95- naive CD8+ T cells expressing CXCR3 (TNR3+). These receptor sequences come from a human donor in good health. Some clones in this sample may be carry-over from other donors' samples.

The rearrangement joins TRBV5-1 to TRBJ1-1. CDR3 size: 16 residues. Germline V lookup: CDR1 SGHRS, CDR2 YFSETQ. The CDR3 sequence: CASSLFGEESNTEAFF. The full variable domain, completed using reference TRBV5-1 and TRBJ1-1, is KAGVTQTPRYLIKTRGQQVTLSCSPISGHRSVSWYQQTPGQGLQFLFEYFSETQRNKGNFPGRFSGRQFSNSRSEMNVSTLELGDSALYLCASSLFGEESNTEAFFGQGTRLTVV.

The chain carries TRBV9 and TRBJ2-3; TCRdb names TRBD1, which stays unverified in the absence of DNA. CDR1 is SGDLS and CDR2 is YYNGEE in the germline V gene. CDR3 length: 16 amino acids. The chain's CDR3 is CASSPAGGGDTDTQYF. Drawing the rest from reference TRBV9 and TRBJ2-3, the complete variable domain is DSGVTQTPKHLITATGQRVTLRCSPRSGDLSVYWYQQSLDQGLQFLIQYYNGEERAKGNILERFSAQQFPDLHSELNLSSLELGDSALYFCASSPAGGGDTDTQYFGPGTRLTVL.

V gene TRBV4-3 combines with J gene TRBJ1-1. The CDR3 has 16 amino acids. CDR1 LGHNA and CDR2 YSLEER come from the germline V gene. The CDR3 sequence is CASSQDPGSRPTEAFF.

The V call is TRBV4-3, the J call TRBJ2-7; no DNA is available, so the TRBD1 call from TCRdb remains unchecked. The CDR3 has 14 residues. Germline V CDR1 and CDR2: LGHNA, YSLEER. The CDR3: CASSPSRGGYEQYF.

The chain recombines TRBV29-1 with TRBJ2-5; absent DNA, TCRdb's TRBD2 call cannot be checked. In germline, CDR1 is SQVTM, CDR2 ANQGSEA. This CDR3 is 14 amino acids long. The CDR3 is CSVEDDGENETQHF.

The V call is TRBV20-1, the J call TRBJ1-1. The length of the CDR3 is 11 residues. In germline, CDR1 is DFQATT, CDR2 SNEGSKA (reference sequence). The CDR3 sequence: CSAAFDGEAFF.

The chain joins TRBV5-1 to TRBJ2-1; TCRdb returns TRBD2, unconfirmable since there is no DNA. This CDR3 contains 13 residues. Germline V gene data show CDR1 as SGHRS and CDR2 as YFSETQ. The chain's CDR3 is CASSNRGFDEQFF.

This chain links TRBV2 with TRBJ2-7; the TCRdb D gene call, TRBD1, has no DNA to confirm it. CDR1 SNHLY and CDR2 FYNNEI come from the germline V gene. The CDR3 is 13 amino acids. The CDR3 loop reads CASTGGTSREQYF. Looking up the rest from reference TRBV2 and TRBJ2-7 gives the full variable domain: EPEVTQTPSHQVTQMGQEVILRCVPISNHLYFYWYRQILGQKVEFLVSFYNNEISEKSEIFDDQFSVERPDGSNFTLKIRSTKLEDSAMYFCASTGGTSREQYFGPGTRLTVT.

This chain joins TRBV7-8 and TRBJ2-7; the TRBD1 assignment by TCRdb is unverifiable without DNA. From germline, CDR1 is SGHVS and CDR2 FQNEAQ. This CDR3 is 17 amino acids long. CDR3 in amino acids: CASSLNPLRDPSYEQYF. The complete variable domain, with remaining parts taken from reference TRBV7-8 and TRBJ2-7, reads GAGVSQSPRYKVAKRGQDVALRCDPISGHVSLFWYQQALGQGPEFLTYFQNEAQLDKSGLPSDRFFAERPEGSVSTLKIQRTQQEDSAVYLCASSLNPLRDPSYEQYFGPGTRLTVT.

The gene calls are TRBV29-1 and TRBJ2-7. In germline, CDR1 is SQVTM, CDR2 ANQGSEA. The CDR3 sequence is 15 residues long. The CDR3 region is CSVERYQESSYEQYF.

This chain connects TRBV20-1 to TRBJ2-7; lacking DNA, the TRBD2 call made by TCRdb goes unchecked. The CDR3 sequence is 15 residues long. The V gene's germline CDR1 is DFQATT and CDR2 SNEGSKA (reference sequence). This chain's CDR3 is CSARLRAGEIHEQYF.

The rearrangement joins TRBV15 to TRBJ2-3. The length of the CDR3 is 13 residues. The germline CDR1 and CDR2 sequences are LNHNV and YYDKDF (reference sequence). This CDR3 is CATSSPISDTQYF.

This chain links TRBV29-1 with TRBJ1-2; TCRdb picks TRBD1, but there is no DNA to check that call. Germline loops: CDR1 SQVTM, CDR2 ANQGSEA. The CDR3 loop spans 16 amino acids. CDR3 protein: CSVELWGGGEGYGYTF.

The chain carries TRBV11-3 and TRBJ2-1; TCRdb calls TRBD1, which cannot be checked without DNA. The CDR3 is 12 residues long. In germline, CDR1 is SGHNT, CDR2 YENEEA. The CDR3: CASSPGYNEQFF.

The CDR3: CSVENWAAGGQDTQYF. V gene TRBV29-1 combines with J gene TRBJ2-3; the D gene TCRdb calls, TRBD2, cannot be checked with no DNA. CDR3 length: 16 residues. CDR1 and CDR2 from the germline V gene are SQVTM and ANQGSEA.

The rearrangement links TRBV20-1 to TRBJ2-7; the TCRdb D gene call, TRBD1, has no DNA to confirm it. There are 13 residues in the CDR3. Germline loops: CDR1 DFQATT, CDR2 SNEGSKA (reference sequence). CDR3 region: CSANRPGWDEQYF.

The gene calls are TRBV29-1 and TRBJ2-4. CDR3 size: 14 residues. Germline V CDR1 and CDR2: SQVTM, ANQGSEA. CDR3 region: CSVEVDHSGNIQYF.

The chain recombines TRBV7-9 with TRBJ1-2; TCRdb picks TRBD1, but there is no DNA to check that call. The CDR3 is 16 residues long. Germline-derived CDR1 and CDR2 are SEHNR and FQNEAQ (reference sequence). This chain's CDR3 is CASSDYYRDREYGYTF.

The genes are TRBV7-9 and TRBJ2-1. In germline, CDR1 is SEHNR, CDR2 FQNEAQ (reference sequence). The CDR3 sequence is 16 residues long. The chain's CDR3 is CASSPQGSGSYNEQFF.

The chain employs TRBV4-1 and TRBJ2-7; no DNA is available, so the TRBD2 call from TCRdb remains unchecked. Per the germline V gene, CDR1 is MGHRA and CDR2 is YSYEKL. The CDR3 covers 16 residues. The CDR3: CASSQEGAGGAYEQYF.